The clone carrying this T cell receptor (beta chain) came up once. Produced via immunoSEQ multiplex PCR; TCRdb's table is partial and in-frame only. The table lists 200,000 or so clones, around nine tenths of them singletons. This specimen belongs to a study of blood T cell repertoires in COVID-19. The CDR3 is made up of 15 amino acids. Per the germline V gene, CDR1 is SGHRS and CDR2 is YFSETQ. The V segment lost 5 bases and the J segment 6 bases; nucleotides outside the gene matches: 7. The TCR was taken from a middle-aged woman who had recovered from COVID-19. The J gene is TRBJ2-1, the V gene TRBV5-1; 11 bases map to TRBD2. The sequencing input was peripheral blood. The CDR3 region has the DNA TGCGCCAGCAGGCCACTAGCGGGAGAAGGCAATGAGCAGTTCTTC. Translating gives CASRPLAGEGNEQFF.